Listed below are T cell receptor beta chains from one sample, sequenced in a study of T cell changes during pregnancy in multiple sclerosis. TCRdb keeps only in-frame clones here, not all; method: immunoSEQ multiplex PCR. Here the sample spans about 60,000 clones, about 92% being singletons. Source: peripheral blood, taken in the first trimester of pregnancy. The source of these receptors is a female donor with multiple sclerosis, enrolled in a pregnancy study. Each CDR3 is given with its conserved first and last residue. The D gene is left open where the match is weak. Only some rows state a clone size, as once, few, many or a class for expanded clones.

size | J | D | V | CDR3 | DNA
- | TRBJ2-1 | TRBD2 | TRBV7-9 | CASSPPLAGGHNEQFF | TGTGCCAGCAGCCCCCCTCTAGCGGGGGGACACAATGAGCAGTTCTTC
- | TRBJ1-2 | - | TRBV6-1 | CASKIGGGGGYGYTF | TGTGCCAGCAAGATCGGTGGAGGGGGGGGCTATGGCTACACCTTC
once | TRBJ1-2 | TRBD1 | TRBV7-2 | CASSLQGSGQPNYGYTF | TGTGCCAGCAGCTTACAGGGTTCGGGACAGCCTAACTATGGCTACACCTTC
- | TRBJ1-1 | - | TRBV4-1 | CASRGRRDTEAFF | TGCGCCAGCAGAGGCAGACGGGACACTGAAGCTTTCTTT
- | TRBJ2-7 | - | TRBV9 | CASSVDGSSYEQYF | TGTGCCAGCAGCGTAGACGGGAGCTCCTACGAGCAGTACTTC
- | TRBJ2-3 | TRBD2 | TRBV18 | CASSPGLADGTQYF | TGTGCCAGCTCACCGGGACTAGCGGACGGTACGCAGTATTTT
- | TRBJ2-3 | TRBD2 | TRBV19 | CASRTGTSGTDTQYF | TGTGCCAGTCGAACCGGGACTAGCGGAACAGATACGCAGTATTTT
once | TRBJ1-5 | - | TRBV7-2 | CASSPRHIIWEGNQPQHF | TGTGCCAGCAGCCCCCGGCACATCATCTGGGAGGGCAATCAGCCCCAGCATTTT
- | TRBJ1-5 | TRBD1 | TRBV15 | CATSRRTGEGNQPQHF | TGTGCCACCAGCAGGCGGACAGGGGAAGGCAATCAGCCCCAGCATTTT
few | TRBJ1-6 | - | TRBV5-5 | CASSLNDRTNSPLHF | TGTGCCAGCAGCTTGAACGACAGGACGAATTCACCCCTCCACTTT